A selection of T cell receptor beta chains follows, all from one sample in a study of shared clonotypes between healthy human individuals. The method was immunoSEQ multiplex PCR; TCRdb's version includes in-frame clones alone and lacks a portion of them. The sample records millions of clones, 85% to 95% being singletons. The sample was naive CD4+ T cells sorted from blood. These receptors were obtained from a man in his late teens or twenties in good health. Each CDR3 is given with its conserved first and last residue. The D gene is left open where the match is weak. Clone size, where shown, is once, few, many, or a class for clones that have expanded.

v_call	clone_size	j_call	d_call	cdr3_aa	cdr3_nt
TRBV6-5	-	TRBJ1-6	-	CASSYLEPGNSPLHF	TGTGCCAGCAGTTATTTGGAACCTGGTAATTCACCCCTCCACTTT
TRBV19	few	TRBJ1-1	-	CASTIGRLNTEAFF	TGTGCCAGTACCATCGGGCGTCTGAACACTGAAGCTTTCTTT
TRBV11-2	once	TRBJ1-6	TRBD1	CASSLIGGTGDSPLHF	TGTGCCAGCAGCTTAATAGGTGGGACAGGGGATTCACCCCTCCACTTT
TRBV27	-	TRBJ1-1	-	CASPSRWKRELSTRTEAFF	TGTGCCAGCCCCTCCCGGTGGAAGAGGGAACTTTCGACGAGGACTGAAGCTTTCTTT
TRBV20-1	-	TRBJ2-3	-	CSAREDTQYF	TGCAGTGCTAGGGAAGATACGCAGTATTTT
TRBV6-1	-	TRBJ2-3	-	CASTPISTDTQYF	TGTGCCAGCACTCCGATCAGCACAGATACGCAGTATTTT
TRBV7-9	-	TRBJ1-5	TRBD1	CASSLGQGASEPQHF	TGTGCCAGCAGCTTAGGACAGGGGGCGTCGGAGCCCCAGCATTTT
TRBV6-1	-	TRBJ2-2	-	CASSEPWAGLGTGELFF	TGTGCCAGCAGTGAACCGTGGGCAGGGTTGGGCACCGGGGAGCTGTTTTTT
TRBV10-2	-	TRBJ2-7	TRBD2	CASSESVGGDYEQYF	TGCGCCAGCAGTGAGTCGGTGGGAGGGGACTACGAGCAGTACTTC
TRBV18	once	TRBJ2-6	-	CASSPVSGPGANVLTF	TGTGCCAGCTCACCAGTTTCCGGGCCTGGGGCCAACGTCCTGACTTTC
TRBV9	-	TRBJ2-3	-	CASRRAGQPTDTQYF	TGTGCCAGCAGACGGGCGGGACAACCCACAGATACGCAGTATTTT
TRBV18	-	TRBJ2-1	-	CASSNQGNYNEQFF	TGTGCCAGCTCAAACCAAGGAAACTACAATGAGCAGTTCTTC
TRBV5-4	-	TRBJ1-2	-	CASSFEVQRTNGYTF	TGTGCCAGCAGCTTTGAGGTCCAGAGAACTAATGGCTACACCTTC
TRBV7-9	once	TRBJ2-1	TRBD2	CASSLASGLGNNEQFF	TGTGCCAGCAGCTTAGCTAGCGGACTAGGAAACAATGAGCAGTTCTTC
TRBV30	once	TRBJ1-2	-	CAWSVRIPPGDGYTF	TGTGCCTGGAGTGTACGAATTCCGCCTGGGGATGGCTACACCTTC
TRBV15	-	TRBJ2-7	-	CATSRDMGGYEQYF	TGTGCCACCAGCAGAGATATGGGGGGCTACGAGCAGTACTTC
TRBV4-1	-	TRBJ1-5	TRBD1	CASRGWDRGNQPQHF	TGCGCCAGCAGGGGATGGGACAGGGGCAATCAGCCCCAGCATTTT
TRBV19	-	TRBJ1-2	-	CASSIGTLGNYGYTF	TGTGCCAGTAGTATAGGGACACTGGGGAACTATGGCTACACCTTC
TRBV28	-	TRBJ1-1	-	CASRVTNTEAFF	TGTGCCAGCAGGGTGACAAACACTGAAGCTTTCTTT
TRBV6-5	-	TRBJ2-1	-	CASSRVEAINNEQFF	TGTGCCAGCAGCCGAGTGGAGGCTATAAACAATGAGCAGTTCTTC
TRBV5-1	few	TRBJ2-1	TRBD2	CASSSGTSGYNEQFF	TGCGCCAGCAGCTCCGGGACTAGCGGCTACAATGAGCAGTTCTTC
TRBV5-1	-	TRBJ2-1	-	CASSLGLDGAEQFF	TGCGCCAGCAGCTTGGGACTAGACGGGGCGGAGCAGTTCTTC
TRBV18	-	TRBJ2-7	TRBD2	CASSPLWPSGALREQYF	TGTGCCAGCTCACCTTTATGGCCTAGCGGGGCACTACGCGAGCAGTACTTC
TRBV5-4	-	TRBJ1-4	TRBD1	CASSSGTDRTNEKLFF	TGTGCCAGCAGCTCCGGGACAGACAGGACTAATGAAAAACTGTTTTTT
TRBV7-3	-	TRBJ2-1	-	CASSPTRAGYNEQFF	TGTGCCAGCAGCCCCACGCGGGCAGGCTACAATGAGCAGTTCTTC
TRBV29-1	-	TRBJ1-1	-	CSVGFTEAFF	TGCAGCGTTGGGTTCACTGAAGCTTTCTTT
TRBV29-1	-	TRBJ2-1	TRBD2	CSVGALAVNNEQFF	TGCAGCGTTGGTGCACTAGCGGTAAACAATGAGCAGTTCTTC
TRBV10-1	-	TRBJ2-3	-	CASRRLRGSTDTQYF	TGCGCCAGCAGGAGGCTCAGGGGTTCCACAGATACGCAGTATTTT
TRBV10-3	-	TRBJ1-5	-	CAISDRDNQPQHF	TGTGCCATCAGTGACAGGGACAATCAGCCCCAGCATTTT
TRBV7-2	-	TRBJ1-2	-	CASSLVGGESGYTF	TGTGCCAGCAGCTTAGTCGGTGGGGAGTCTGGCTACACCTTC
TRBV5-1	-	TRBJ1-5	-	CASSLGPGTDQPQHF	TGCGCCAGCAGCTTGGGGCCAGGGACGGATCAGCCCCAGCATTTT
TRBV30	-	TRBJ2-2	TRBD1	CAWKGQGYTGELFF	TGTGCCTGGAAAGGACAGGGTTACACCGGGGAGCTGTTTTTT
TRBV27	-	TRBJ2-5	-	CASSLGTSTVETQYF	TGTGCCAGCAGCCTAGGGACTTCCACTGTGGAGACCCAGTACTTC
TRBV28	-	TRBJ2-7	-	CASSSRGSLTYEQYF	TGTGCCAGCAGTTCCCGCGGCAGTCTCACCTACGAGCAGTACTTC
TRBV10-3	-	TRBJ1-2	TRBD1	CAISPTGVSNYGYTF	TGTGCCATCAGTCCAACAGGGGTATCTAACTATGGCTACACCTTC